This TCR beta chain is drawn from a study of T cells in localized non-small cell lung cancer. This CDR3 spans 15 amino acids. From germline, CDR1 is SGHVS and CDR2 FQNEAQ. The trim removed 4 bases at V and 7 bases at J, leaving 10 bases unmatched. TCRdb's copy holds only in-frame clones and misses some; the assay was immunoSEQ multiplex PCR. Of 25,000 or so clones listed, around four fifths were seen once; the top ten hold about 4%. This clonotype originated in a woman aged 35 to 75 with stage I lung adenocarcinoma. The source material was peripheral blood, sampled before any cancer treatment. The gene calls are TRBV7-8 and TRBJ1-5, with TRBD1 matching over 7 bases. In DNA form, the CDR3 reads TGTGCCAGCAGCTCGCAGGGGGGCGGTGGGCAGCCCCAGCATTTT. Amino acids: CASSSQGGGGQPQHF. Filled out from reference TRBV7-8 and TRBJ1-5, the complete variable domain reads GAGVSQSPRYKVAKRGQDVALRCDPISGHVSLFWYQQALGQGPEFLTYFQNEAQLDKSGLPSDRFFAERPEGSVSTLKIQRTQQEDSAVYLCASSSQGGGGQPQHFGDGTRLSIL.